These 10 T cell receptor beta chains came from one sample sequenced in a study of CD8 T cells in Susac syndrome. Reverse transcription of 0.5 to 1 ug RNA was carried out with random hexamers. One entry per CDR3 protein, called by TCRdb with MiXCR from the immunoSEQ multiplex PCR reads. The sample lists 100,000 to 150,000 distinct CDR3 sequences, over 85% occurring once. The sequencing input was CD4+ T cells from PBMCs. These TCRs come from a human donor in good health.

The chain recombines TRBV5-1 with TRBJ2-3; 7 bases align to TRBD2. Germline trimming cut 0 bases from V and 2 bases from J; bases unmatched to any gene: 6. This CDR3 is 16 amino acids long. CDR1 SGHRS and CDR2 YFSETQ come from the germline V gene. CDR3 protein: CASSLGTAGFTDTQYF. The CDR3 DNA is TGCGCCAGCAGCTTGGGCACAGCGGGGTTCACAGATACGCAGTATTTT. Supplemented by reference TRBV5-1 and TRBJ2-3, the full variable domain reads KAGVTQTPRYLIKTRGQQVTLSCSPISGHRSVSWYQQTPGQGLQFLFEYFSETQRNKGNFPGRFSGRQFSNSRSEMNVSTLELGDSALYLCASSLGTAGFTDTQYFGPGTRLTVL.

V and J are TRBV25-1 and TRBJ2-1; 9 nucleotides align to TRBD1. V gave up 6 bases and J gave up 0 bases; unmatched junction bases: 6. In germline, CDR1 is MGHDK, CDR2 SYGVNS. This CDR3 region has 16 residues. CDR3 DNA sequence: TGTGCCAGCAGGAACAGGGGGCCTTTCTCCTACAATGAGCAGTTCTTC. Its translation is CASRNRGPFSYNEQFF.

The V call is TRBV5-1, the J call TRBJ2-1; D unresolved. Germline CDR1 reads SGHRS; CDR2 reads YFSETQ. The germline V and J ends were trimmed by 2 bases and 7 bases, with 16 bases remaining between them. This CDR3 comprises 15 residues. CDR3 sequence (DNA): TGCGCCAGCAGCTTATCACTCAGCGCTCATAATGAGCAGTTCTTC. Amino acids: CASSLSLSAHNEQFF.

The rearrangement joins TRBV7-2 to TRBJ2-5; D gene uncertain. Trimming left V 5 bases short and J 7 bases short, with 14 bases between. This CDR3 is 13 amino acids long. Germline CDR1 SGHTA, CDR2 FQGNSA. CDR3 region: CASSPRNLGTQYF. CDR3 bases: TGTGCCAGCAGCCCGCGGAATTTGGGGACCCAGTACTTC.

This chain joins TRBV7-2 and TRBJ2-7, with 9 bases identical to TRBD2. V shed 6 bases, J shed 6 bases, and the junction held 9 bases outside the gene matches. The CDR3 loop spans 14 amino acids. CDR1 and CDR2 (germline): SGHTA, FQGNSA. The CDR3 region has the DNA TGTGCCAGCAGTCTTTCCGGGACTAGCAGCGAGCAGTACTTC. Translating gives CASSLSGTSSEQYF. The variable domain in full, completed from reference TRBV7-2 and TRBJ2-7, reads GAGVSQSPSNKVTEKGKDVELRCDPISGHTALYWYRQSLGQGLEFLIYFQGNSAPDKSGLPSDRFSAERTGGSVSTLTIQRTQQEDSAVYLCASSLSGTSSEQYFGPGTRLTVT.

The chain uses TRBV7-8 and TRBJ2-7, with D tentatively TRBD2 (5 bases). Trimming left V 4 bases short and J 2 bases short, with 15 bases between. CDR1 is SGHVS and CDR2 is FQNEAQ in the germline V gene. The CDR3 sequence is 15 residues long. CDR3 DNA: TGTGCCAGCAGCTCCTCGTGGAGCGGAACCTACGAGCAGTACTTC. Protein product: CASSSSWSGTYEQYF. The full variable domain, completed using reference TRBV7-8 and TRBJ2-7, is GAGVSQSPRYKVAKRGQDVALRCDPISGHVSLFWYQQALGQGPEFLTYFQNEAQLDKSGLPSDRFFAERPEGSVSTLKIQRTQQEDSAVYLCASSSSWSGTYEQYFGPGTRLTVT.

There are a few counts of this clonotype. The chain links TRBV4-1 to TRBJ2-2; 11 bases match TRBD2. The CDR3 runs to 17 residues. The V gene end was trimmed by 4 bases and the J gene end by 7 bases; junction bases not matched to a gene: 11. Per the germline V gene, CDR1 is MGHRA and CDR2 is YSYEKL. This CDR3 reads CASSRTSGSFRSGELFF. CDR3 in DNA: TGCGCCAGCAGCCGTACTAGCGGGAGTTTTAGGAGCGGGGAGCTGTTTTTT.

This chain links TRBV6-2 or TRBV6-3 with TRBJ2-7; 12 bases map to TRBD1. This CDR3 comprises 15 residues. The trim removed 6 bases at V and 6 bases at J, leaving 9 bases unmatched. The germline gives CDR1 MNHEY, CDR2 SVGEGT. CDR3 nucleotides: TGTGCCAGCAGACTTGAGGGACAGGGGGCAGGCGAGCAGTACTTC. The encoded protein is CASRLEGQGAGEQYF.

CDR3 nucleotide sequence: TGTGCCAGCAGCGTAGGGGTGGGGAACACTGAAGCTTTCTTT. Protein product: CASSVGVGNTEAFF. The V gene is TRBV9, the J gene TRBJ1-1; no clear D gene. Germline-derived CDR1 and CDR2 are SGDLS and YYNGEE. The V gene lost 0 bases and the J gene lost 1 base, with 7 bases spanning the gap. The CDR3 is made up of 14 amino acids. The variable domain in full, with the rest retrieved from reference TRBV9 and TRBJ1-1, is DSGVTQTPKHLITATGQRVTLRCSPRSGDLSVYWYQQSLDQGLQFLIQYYNGEERAKGNILERFSAQQFPDLHSELNLSSLELGDSALYFCASSVGVGNTEAFFGQGTRLTVV.

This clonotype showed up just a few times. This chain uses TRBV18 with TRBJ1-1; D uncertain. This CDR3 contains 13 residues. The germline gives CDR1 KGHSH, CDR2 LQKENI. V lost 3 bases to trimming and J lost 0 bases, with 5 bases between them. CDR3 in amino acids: CASSPGMNTEAFF. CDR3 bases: TGTGCCAGCTCACCGGGGATGAACACTGAAGCTTTCTTT.